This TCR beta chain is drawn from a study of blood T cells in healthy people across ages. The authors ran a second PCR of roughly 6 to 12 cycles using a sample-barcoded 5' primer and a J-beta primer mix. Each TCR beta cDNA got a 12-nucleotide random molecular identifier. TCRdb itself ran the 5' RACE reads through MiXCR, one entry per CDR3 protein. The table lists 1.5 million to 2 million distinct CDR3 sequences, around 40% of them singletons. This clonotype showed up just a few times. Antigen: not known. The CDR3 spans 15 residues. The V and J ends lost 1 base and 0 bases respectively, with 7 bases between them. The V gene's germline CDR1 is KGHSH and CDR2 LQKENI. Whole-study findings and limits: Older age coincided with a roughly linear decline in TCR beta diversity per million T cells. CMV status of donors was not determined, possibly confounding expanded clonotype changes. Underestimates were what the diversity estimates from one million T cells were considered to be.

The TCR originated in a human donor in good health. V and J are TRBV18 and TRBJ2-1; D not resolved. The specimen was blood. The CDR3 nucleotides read TGTGCCAGCTCACCACAGCCGAGCTCCTACAATGAGCAGTTCTTC. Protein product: CASSPQPSSYNEQFF.